This passage covers 2 T cell receptor beta chains from one sample sequenced in a study of CD8 T cells in Susac syndrome. The RNA input was about 0.5 to 1 ug, and it was reverse transcribed with random hexamers. TCRdb processed the immunoSEQ multiplex PCR reads anew with MiXCR; each CDR3 protein has one entry. Here the sample spans around 140,000 distinct CDR3 sequences, approximately 95% being singletons. Sequencing used CD4+ T cells from PBMCs. The receptors originated from a human donor with multiple sclerosis.

The chain joins TRBV5-4 to TRBJ2-5; D is uncertain. The CDR3 is 13 amino acids. Germline values: CDR1 SGHNT, CDR2 YYREEE (reference sequence). The V and J ends lost 5 bases and 2 bases respectively, with 10 bases between them. The chain's CDR3 is CASSLDGQETQYF. The CDR3 coding sequence is TGTGCCAGCAGTCTGGACGGGCAAGAGACCCAGTACTTC.

The genes are TRBV20-1 and TRBJ1-1; D not certain. CDR1 DFQATT and CDR2 SNEGSKA come from the germline V gene (reference sequence). This CDR3 has 13 residues. Trimming took off 6 bases at V and 5 bases at J, with 16 bases between the two ends. CDR3 sequence (DNA): TGCAGTGCCTCATTAACAGCCAGAACTGAAGCTTTCTTT. Encoded protein: CSASLTARTEAFF.